This T cell receptor beta chain was captured by sequencing in a study of T-cell memory formation after mild COVID-19. The overall study: The study found TCR clusters largely donor specific.

Study results and caveats: Second-wave clones reaching peak frequency on day 37 lacked confirmed SARS-CoV-2 specificity. Largely, contracting CD4+ clones fell within CM and EM, and contracting CD8+ clones within EMRA.

Germline V gene sequence: CDR1 LNHDA, CDR2 SQIVND (reference sequence). This CDR3 is 16 amino acids long. The V gene lost 0 bases and the J gene lost 2 bases, with 14 bases spanning the gap. This clonotype turned up a few times. Its matching antigen is unknown. TCRdb fed the 5' RACE reads into MiXCR, producing one record per CDR3 protein. This sample has around 200,000 distinct CDR3 sequences, with approximately 17% found just once. The V call is TRBV19, the J call TRBJ2-7; D possibly corresponds to TRBD1 (5 bases). The sequence was obtained from a man aged 18 to 30 who had mild COVID-19 (a few samples of this study predate the infection). Cell type and time point are not known. The source material was PBMCs or a T cell subset sorted from them (not recorded which). CDR3 DNA: TGTGCCAGTAGTATAGATGTGACAGCAACCACCTACGAGCAGTACTTC. Encoded protein: CASSIDVTATTYEQYF.